This TCR beta chain originates from a study of cytomegalovirus exposure and HLA in healthy donors (dated by TCRdb to 2015 to 2018). Broadly, across the study: In an earlier analysis of under 750 of the donors, approximately 300 Gb of sequence data and 90 million to 120 million unique TCR beta sequences from about 179 million T cells were reported. Roughly 320 gigabases of sequencing data and approximately 91 million unique TCR sequences made up an early release that covered nearly 650 HLA-typed donors. Of the approximately 400 genotyped donors, about 80% fell in the genetic ancestry cluster associated with self-reported Caucasian donors. The study was designed to test whether signatures of past pathogen exposure could be identified by cataloging public T cell receptors. Using immunosequencing, the study profiled T cell repertoires from 666 subjects and related those repertoires to cytomegalovirus serostatus. Besides the first cohort of 666 subjects, a separate validation cohort made up of 120 different subjects was used. To predict cytomegalovirus infection status, the study brought together high-throughput TCR immunosequencing, statistical association of individual TCRs with disease status, and machine learning. To study patterns of TCR occurrence, a later analysis re-analyzed previously published TCR beta repertoires from hundreds of donors and added high-resolution HLA genotyping. Rather than using new phenotypic data, the later analysis identified candidate immune exposures from TCR beta sequences and from how often those sequences occurred across donors. An earlier analysis of 587 of the donors used high-throughput TCR beta sequencing to judge whether each TCR beta V gene segment behaved as functional or pseudogenic. Donor age, sex, ethnicity and CMV serostatus were collected together with the repertoire data. Genome-wide SNP genotypes for about 65% of the 666 donors were used in a later genetic analysis, which treated that subset as a discovery cohort. All discovery cohort repertoires had been generated using a single sequencing platform. Both class I and class II loci were covered by HLA typing, at four-digit resolution. Typing coverage varied by locus: roughly 620-640 donors for A, B, C, DRB1 and DQB1; approximately 500 for DQA1; some 610 for DPA1; approximately 490 for DPB1. Five DR-DQ haplotypes were handled as single units for association and clustering because linkage in the cohort was strong. Among some 400 genotyped donors of the cohort, an average of about 240,000 unique TCR beta nucleotide sequences was sequenced per donor, of which approximately 19% were non-productive.

Libraries came from the immunoSEQ multiplex PCR assay. For the multiplex PCR, a mixture combining 60 forward primers for TCR Vbeta segments and 13 reverse primers for TCR Jbeta segments was used. A multiplex PCR assay on genomic DNA amplified the CDR3 region of rearranged TCR beta genes. The amplified TCR beta libraries were sequenced on the Illumina HiSeq System as 87-base-pair reads. The authors' analysis ran thus. A later analysis counted tens of millions of unique TCR beta chains across the 666 repertoires, and 10 million to 11 million of these chains were shared by at least two donors. Raw reads were error-corrected and collapsed into unique sequences with a nearest-neighbor algorithm that merged closely related sequences to remove PCR and sequencing errors. CDR3 sequences were aligned to IMGT reference sequences to assign V, D and J gene segments. For a sequence to be retained, a match of at least six nucleotides to both a V gene segment and a J gene segment was required. A rearrangement counted as productive if the CDR3 had no stop codons and remained in frame with V and J, and every other rearrangement counted as non-productive. CDR3 was defined according to IMGT convention as the region running from the second conserved V-encoded cysteine to the conserved J-encoded phenylalanine. The earlier analysis of some 540 of the donors excluded any sequence lacking an unambiguous match to a single V gene segment. An earlier analysis of some 610 of the donors called V segments functional above 56.7% productive rearrangements and segregating when the between-donor standard deviation exceeded 5%. A statistical classification framework was developed to diagnose cytomegalovirus status using the catalog of TCR beta chain sequences. A later analysis assigned V and J genes by comparing TCR nucleotide sequences with IMGT/GENE-DB human TR gene sequences. A later analysis assigned CDR3 sequences and most-parsimonious VDJ recombination scenarios with the TCRdist pipeline. In a later analysis, each TCR beta chain was defined by its CDR3 amino acid sequence together with its V-gene family, and reads lacking a unique V-gene family were excluded. A later analysis removed roughly 590 highly shared, low-generation-probability nucleotide sequences to deal with suspected cross-contamination and a sequencing artifact. In a later analysis, a clonal expansion index was calculated for each public chain from normalized within-repertoire ranks of inferred template counts. In a later analysis, generation probabilities were computed using a VDJ recombination model fitted to out-of-frame rearrangements, and the results were checked against IGoR. Hypergeometric tests were used in a later analysis to score TCR-TCR, TCR-HLA and TCR-CMV co-occurrence, with a repertoire-size bias correction applied to the TCR pairs. A later analysis estimated false discovery rates by permuting HLA or CMV assignments 20 times. In a later analysis, co-occurring TCRs were grouped using DBSCAN, and TCRdist sequence similarity was added for clustering within HLA-allele-positive subsets. Repertoires with fewer than 30,000 or more than 120,000 public chains were left out of co-occurrence clustering, as were four to six repertoires with anomalous nucleotide sharing. TCRdb carries this immuneACCESS record with in-frame sequences only. Its versions omit some clonotypes, under half of them owing to an unresolved V gene in the studies checked, with the rest unexplained. V, J and clone size derive from that table, while D and trimming were established from the DNA sequence. Here the sample has around 90,000 clones; under 90% occur a single time. The biggest ten clones account for 3% to 4% of the sample.

V is trimmed back by 6 bases and J by 7 bases, and the junction contains 5 bases that no gene match accounts for. CDR1 and CDR2 (SQVTM, ANQGSEA) derive from the germline V gene. Inclusive of the bounding cysteine and phenylalanine, the CDR3 is 12 residues long. Only the CDR3 DNA stays, 36 bases, in frame from base 1. In the case of this clone: The target of this receptor is not known. The sample holds no much larger clone one base away, and base qualities are not on file.

The cohort comprised around 700 healthy bone marrow donors. At the time of sampling, every cohort member was nominally healthy, though immune exposures that went unrecorded were likely present. The donor tested CMV seronegative, placing the donor among the 350 or so seronegative members of the cohort. A peripheral blood sample was collected from each donor, and TCR beta sequencing was performed on peripheral blood mononuclear cells. The Qiagen DNeasy Blood Extraction Kit was used to extract genomic DNA from the blood cell samples. The paper as a whole reports these results and caveats: In a later analysis, the rate of TCR association differed among HLA loci, with DRB1 alleles having the most associated TCRs and HLA-C alleles having the fewest. In a later analysis, 16,951 TCR beta sequences were associated with specific HLA alleles at a false discovery rate of 0.05. When HLA alleles, especially DR and DQ, strongly co-occurred, attributing TCR associations to individual alleles was difficult. Cytomegalovirus status was reported to be diagnosed by the classifier with high specificity and sensitivity in both the original and validation cohorts. A group of highly shared sequence variants was considered likely to be a technical artifact of the sequencing pipeline. Some 16 rarely observed V segments, including chromosome 9 orphons, were excluded from the earlier analysis of about 610 of the donors because counts were too low. In vitro tests confirmed that three of the cytomegalovirus-associated TCR beta chains recognize cytomegalovirus antigens. Only TCR beta chains were sequenced in this cohort, and the absence of alpha or paired-chain data limited detectable features. Most TCR sequences were observed very rarely across donors, whereas some public TCRs were present in many individuals. For the cohort, immune exposure information was limited to CMV serostatus. A further reported finding was that TCR beta sequences accurately predicted the HLA-A and HLA-B alleles for most subjects in the first cohort. Because HLA typing was unavailable for some donors at each locus, only the typed subset was used in association tests. Compared with the approximately 670-donor mean, donors in an Asian-associated ancestry cluster had fewer N-insertions in productive TCRs, according to a later genetic analysis. In a later genetic analysis, a missense DCLRE1C variant was associated with V-gene and J-gene trimming of TCR beta chains, and the association was replicated in an independent cohort. Linkage disequilibrium might explain the correlated functional status among segregating V segments, but an unknown experimental factor could not be excluded. Broadly in line with IMGT annotations, most TCR beta V segments showed up in productive rearrangements about 87% or about 30% of the time in an earlier analysis of under 700 of the donors. The study gave a list of 150 to 200 TCR beta chains associated with cytomegalovirus. According to a later analysis, most CMV-associated TCR beta chains appeared to be HLA-restricted, and the HLA associations seemed to be driven largely by CMV exposure. Some IMGT-functional V segments, including TRBV6-2 and TRBV6-3, could not be told apart with the 87-base-pair reads, so those segments were excluded. Several of the top co-occurrence clusters appeared to be linked to parvovirus B19, influenza, CMV and Epstein-Barr virus, according to a later analysis. Presence/absence analyses assumed roughly uniform sequencing depth across donors, an assumption that may not hold. Compared with equally common non-associated chains, HLA-associated TCR beta chains in a later analysis were more clonally expanded and had lower generation probabilities. The authors suggested that the approach could potentially be generalized to other disease states and immunological phenotypes.

The rearrangement combines TRBV29-1 with TRBJ1-4; TRBD1 aligns with 7 central bases. Source material: PBMCs. The origin of this receptor is a man aged 45-60 years in good health and CMV-seronegative. The CDR3 has the sequence CSVSTGFEKLFF. The nucleotide sequence reads as follows: TGCAGCGTCTCGACAGGGTTTGAAAAACTGTTTTTT.